This is a list of T cell receptor beta chains from one sample in a study of blood T cell repertoires in COVID-19. Produced via immunoSEQ multiplex PCR; TCRdb's table is partial and in-frame only. The sample shows roughly 250,000 clones, about 85% of them seen only once. Sequenced input: peripheral blood. These receptors were obtained from a human donor with COVID-19, enrolled during active disease. The donor label of this sample is uncertain. Both conserved end residues are trimmed from each CDR3.

>TRBJ2-3|TRBV2
ASTLLAGDTDTQY
>TRBJ2-3|TRBV19
ASSTGLRSSTDTQY
>TRBJ2-7|TRBV28
ASSLVGTGGDYEQY
>TRBJ2-7|TRBV6-5
ASSQAGTGRYEQY
>TRBJ1-2|TRBV3-1/TRBV3-2
ASSQDRARYGYT
>TRBJ1-1|TRBV5-1
ASSGDSQNTEAF
>TRBJ1-2|TRBV3-1/TRBV3-2
ASSLGGESGYGYT
>TRBJ2-7|TRBV14
ASSPRLGQSYEQY
>TRBJ1-5|TRBV27
ASSLGQGYQPQH
>TRBJ1-5|TRBV12-3/TRBV12-4
ASSAGNQPQH
>TRBJ1-2|TRBV5-1
ASSFEPGQRFINYGYT
>TRBJ1-5|TRBV19
AIRGQVINQPQH
>TRBJ1-1|TRBV5-8
ASSNFRGSEAF
>TRBJ1-1|TRBV28
ASSIHRRTGQTEAF
>TRBJ1-2|TRBV5-8
ASSLYGRGAYGYT
>TRBJ1-5|TRBV6-6
ASIWSHFGNQPQH
>TRBJ2-1|TRBV30
AWGGSSGILF
>TRBJ1-1|TRBV2
ASSEMAVNTEAF
>TRBJ1-2|TRBV28
ASSPGDRAFGGYT
>TRBJ2-2|TRBV19
ASSPYGHDNTGELF
>TRBJ2-7|TRBV19
ASSYGTSGSYEQY
>TRBJ1-4|TRBV2
ASSAQPYEKLF
>TRBJ2-1|TRBV14
ASSQGQGNGSSYNEQF
>TRBJ2-7|TRBV6-5
ASSRSRDSSYEQY
>TRBJ2-3|TRBV19
ASKSAGGPDTQY
>TRBJ2-2|TRBV29-1
SASLAGNTGELF
>TRBJ1-4|TRBV9
ASNLDGTSEKLF
>TRBJ1-6|TRBV27
ASSLYQGDNSPLH
>TRBJ2-1|TRBV11-2
ASSPTRNEQF
>TRBJ2-1|TRBV19
ASRRTSGSLQQF
>TRBJ1-2|TRBV11-2
ASSLKGQGISYT
>TRBJ1-1|TRBV18
ASSGQTISTEAF
>TRBJ1-6|TRBV11-3
ASSLSESSPLH
>TRBJ2-3|TRBV19
ASSVIRGGTDTQY
>TRBJ2-7|TRBV4-2
ASSQDPPTSGVPYEQY
>TRBJ1-2|TRBV28
ASKAPGQGFYGYT
>TRBJ2-5|TRBV4-2
ASSQDLTSGRGETQY
>TRBJ2-2|TRBV5-6
ASSGDTGGHGELF
>TRBJ1-2|TRBV5-6
ASSFAVQAYGYT
>TRBJ2-3|TRBV29-1
GCGHTDTQY
>TRBJ2-5|TRBV3-1/TRBV3-2
ASSRGRTSGSVGETQY
>TRBJ1-1|TRBV19
ASSISRQGYLMNTEAF
>TRBJ1-5|TRBV30
AWSARVDQPQH
>TRBJ2-7|TRBV6-2/TRBV6-3
ASTPARQGIYEQY
>TRBJ2-1|TRBV11-2
ASSLIRLGDNEQF
>TRBJ1-4|TRBV6-5
ASSYREGEKLF
>TRBJ2-2|TRBV11-1
ASSLHYTGELF